This T cell receptor (beta chain) emerged from a study of T cell clonotyping in hematopoietic cell transplantation. About the research overall: Cytoreduction preceded collection of pretransplant recipient samples.

In the case of this clone: Antigen unknown.

The germline V gene encodes CDR1 LNHDA and CDR2 SQIVND (reference sequence). Losses at the gene ends were 3 bases for V and 0 bases for J; bases not matched to a gene: 6. The CDR3 is made up of 16 amino acids. Broader study findings: At the given depth, recipient repertoires were over 97% de novo clonotypes. Recipient TCR diversity dropped after transplant; expanded clonotypes rose from day 30 to 180.

Generated by immunoSEQ multiplex PCR, the TCRdb table keeps only in-frame clones and is missing some. The sample holds 75,000 to 95,000 clones; about 95% are singletons and the top ten take 1.5% to 2%. Indicated time point: recipient sample about 28 days before transplant, after cytoreduction. Blood collection times were about day -28 and days 30, 100, 180 posttransplant. This specimen was peripheral blood mononuclear cells, taken before stem cell transplant. This TCR was recovered from a woman aged 50 to 60 with acute myeloid leukemia. Some clones in this sample may be carry-over from other donors' samples. This chain uses TRBV19 with TRBJ2-3, with TRBD1 identical over 7 bases. DNA for the CDR3: TGTGCCAGTAGTATGGGGCGCAGGGGGAGCACAGATACGCAGTATTTT. Amino acids: CASSMGRRGSTDTQYF. Based on the CDR3 plus reference TRBV19 and TRBJ2-3, the full variable domain is DGGITQSPKYLFRKEGQNVTLSCEQNLNHDAMYWYRQDPGQGLRLIYYSQIVNDFQKGDIAEGYSVSREKKESFPLTVTSAQKNPTAFYLCASSMGRRGSTDTQYFGPGTRLTVL.